These 21 T cell receptor beta chains came from one sample sequenced in a study of STAT3 mutations in large granular lymphocyte leukemia. Broader study findings: Every T-cell large granular lymphocyte leukemia patient had at least one immunodominant TCR beta clonotype.

No antigen has been identified for these receptors. Measured with immunoSEQ multiplex PCR; TCRdb has only the in-frame clones, and not every one. The sample consists of some 4,000 clones, approximately 66% of them appearing once. Sequencing input: peripheral blood mononuclear cells. The receptors were sampled from a man aged 60 to 69 with T-cell large granular lymphocyte leukemia. Some clones in this sample may be carry-over from other donors' samples.

The chain uses TRBV6-1 and TRBJ2-6; perhaps TRBD1 as D (6 bases). CDR1 and CDR2 from the germline V gene are MNHNS and SASEGT. Trimming stripped 7 bases from V and 2 bases from J, with 12 bases between. The CDR3 sequence is 15 residues long. CDR3 region: CASTPRQAGANVLTF. The CDR3 region has the DNA TGTGCCAGCACCCCGCGACAGGCTGGGGCCAACGTCCTGACTTTC.

The genes are TRBV5-5 and TRBJ2-5; no clear D gene. The V gene lost 4 bases and the J gene lost 1 base, with 14 bases spanning the gap. The V gene's germline CDR1 is SGHKS and CDR2 YYEKEE (reference sequence). The CDR3 is made up of 15 amino acids. The CDR3 loop reads CASSTPSDFQETQYF. In DNA, the CDR3 is TGTGCCAGCAGCACCCCTTCAGATTTCCAAGAGACCCAGTACTTC.

This clone is categorized as medium-sized. This chain connects TRBV6-6 to TRBJ2-7, with 7 bases that match TRBD1. Germline V lookup: CDR1 MNHNY, CDR2 SVGAGI (reference sequence). V was clipped by 6 bases and J by 7 bases; unmatched bases: 3. This CDR3 spans 11 amino acids. CDR3: CASRAGGEQYV. CDR3 in DNA: TGTGCCAGCAGGGCAGGGGGAGAGCAGTACGTC.

The chain couples TRBV6-5 to TRBJ2-5; 10 bases fit TRBD2. Germline-derived CDR1 and CDR2 are MNHEY and SVGAGI. Germline trimming cut 6 bases from V and 7 bases from J; bases unmatched to any gene: 8. The CDR3 loop spans 14 amino acids. CDR3 nucleotide sequence: TGTGCCAGCAGACTAGCGGGGCCCCGGGGGACCCAGTACTTC. This sequence encodes CASRLAGPRGTQYF.

V is TRBV5-1 and J is TRBJ2-3; D gene unclear. The CDR3 is made up of 12 amino acids. Looked up from germline, CDR1 is SGHRS and CDR2 is YFSETQ. V was cut by 4 bases and J by 4 bases, with 7 bases left in between. The DNA for the CDR3 is TGCGCCAGCAGCAAGCGTCCAGATACGCAGTATTTT. Encoded protein: CASSKRPDTQYF.

Turning to this clone: Other DNA sequences in this sample translate to the same CDR3. Here the CDR3 DNA reads TGTGCCAGCAGCTTGGGATCTGGCCAGCCCCAGCATTTT. It yields the protein CASSLGSGQPQHF. The rearrangement joins TRBV7-9 to TRBJ1-5; D not certain. With 3 bases removed from V and 7 bases from J, the gap between germline ends came to 10 bases. In germline, CDR1 is SEHNR, CDR2 FQNEAQ (reference sequence). This CDR3 comprises 13 residues.

This chain connects TRBV30 to TRBJ2-3; D remains unclear. This CDR3 contains 11 residues. Trimming stripped 5 bases from V and 4 bases from J, with 7 bases between. CDR1 GTSNPN and CDR2 SVGIG come from the germline V gene (reference sequence). CDR3 in amino acids: CAWDQSDTQYF. CDR3 coding DNA: TGTGCCTGGGACCAGTCAGATACGCAGTATTTT.

The chain joins TRBV30 to TRBJ1-2; no reliable D call. This CDR3 spans 12 amino acids. From germline, CDR1 is GTSNPN and CDR2 SVGIG (reference sequence). The V end was cut by 4 bases, the J end by 2 bases, with 8 bases between. The DNA of the CDR3 is TGTGCCTGGACTCAGAGCAACTATGGCTACACCTTC. Translating it yields CAWTQSNYGYTF.

A few counts support this clone. The rearrangement joins TRBV29-1 to TRBJ2-7; TRBD1 or TRBD2 may be the D gene (5 bases each). This CDR3 region has 12 residues. Germline V gene sequence: CDR1 SQVTM, CDR2 ANQGSEA. Trimming pared 7 bases from V and 7 bases from J, leaving 17 bases between. The CDR3 region has the DNA TGCAGCGGTAAGGACGGGACCGGGGAGCAGTACTTC. It codes for CSGKDGTGEQYF.

The chain links TRBV5-1 to TRBJ1-2, with D unresolved. CDR1 is SGHRS, CDR2 YFSETQ, per germline. The CDR3 is 14 amino acids. The V gene lost 4 bases and the J gene lost 3 bases, with 13 bases spanning the gap. Here the CDR3 DNA reads TGCGCCAGCAGCCTACAGAATAAGGACTATGGCTACACCTTC. Amino acid sequence: CASSLQNKDYGYTF.

The chain links TRBV5-4 to TRBJ2-1; D is uncertain. The germline V gene encodes CDR1 SGHNT and CDR2 YYREEE (reference sequence). This CDR3 region has 12 residues. With 4 bases removed from V and 8 bases from J, the gap between germline ends came to 10 bases. This CDR3 is CASSGSMYEQFF. The CDR3 DNA follows: TGTGCCAGCAGCGGGTCTATGTATGAGCAGTTCTTC.

The gene calls are TRBV25-1 and TRBJ2-1; no clear D gene. CDR3 length equals 12 residues. CDR1 is MGHDK and CDR2 is SYGVNS in the germline V gene. V lost 1 base to trimming and J lost 9 bases, with 7 bases between them. The CDR3 bases are TGTGCCAGCAGTGAATCTGTGCCTGAGCAGTTCTTC. Translating it yields CASSESVPEQFF.

This clone was observed a handful of times. The chain has TRBV5-1 and TRBJ2-1; D might be TRBD1 (8 bases). The CDR3 spans 15 residues. Trimming removed 3 bases from V and 8 bases from J, with 18 bases in between. The germline V gene encodes CDR1 SGHRS and CDR2 YFSETQ. Here the CDR3 reads CASSSTGEGWDEQFF. The DNA of the CDR3 is TGCGCCAGCAGCTCGACAGGGGAGGGTTGGGATGAGCAGTTCTTC.

The genes are TRBV6-6 and TRBJ1-5, with D uncertain. The CDR3 is 13 amino acids. Trimming took off 6 bases at V and 5 bases at J, with 11 bases between the two ends. Per germline, CDR1 MNHNY and CDR2 SVGAGI (reference sequence). CDR3 DNA sequence: TGTGCCAGCAGGTTCAATCCGTATCAGCCCCAGCATTTT. As protein: CASRFNPYQPQHF.

This clone has only one observation. The V and J genes are TRBV2 and TRBJ1-2, with a possible D match to TRBD1 (6 bases). There are 13 residues in the CDR3. Germline loops: CDR1 SNHLY, CDR2 FYNNEI. Trimming pared 6 bases from V and 7 bases from J, leaving 15 bases between. The CDR3 is CASRQGIGAGYTF. In DNA, the CDR3 is TGTGCCAGCAGACAGGGAATTGGTGCTGGCTACACCTTC. The full variable domain, with the rest looked up from reference TRBV2 and TRBJ1-2, is EPEVTQTPSHQVTQMGQEVILRCVPISNHLYFYWYRQILGQKVEFLVSFYNNEISEKSEIFDDQFSVERPDGSNFTLKIRSTKLEDSAMYFCASRQGIGAGYTFGSGTRLTVV.

The CDR3: CASSLFLSAQYF. The CDR3 region has the DNA TGTGCCAGCAGCCTCTTTTTGTCGGCCCAGTACTTC. The V gene is TRBV5-6, the J gene TRBJ2-5, with unresolved D. This CDR3 is built from 12 residues. Germline V gives CDR1 SGHDT, CDR2 YYEEEE. The germline V and J ends were trimmed by 4 bases and 9 bases, with 13 bases remaining between them.

The chain links TRBV18 to TRBJ2-1; 10 bases fit TRBD2. With 1 base clipped from V and 7 bases from J, the junction kept 1 base outside the gene matches. This CDR3 spans 14 amino acids. Germline V CDR1 and CDR2: KGHSH, LQKENI. The DNA for the CDR3 is TGTGCCAGCTCACCACAGCGGGAGGGGAATGAGCAGTTCTTC. It encodes CASSPQREGNEQFF.

This clone was observed a handful of times. The chain recombines TRBV11-2 with TRBJ2-5; D ambiguous. V was cut by 3 bases and J by 0 bases, with 5 bases left in between. Germline-derived CDR1 and CDR2 are SGHAT and FQNNGV. This CDR3 region has 13 residues. For the CDR3, the DNA is TGTGCCAGCAGCTTTTGGAACCAAGAGACCCAGTACTTC. This gives the protein CASSFWNQETQYF.

The V and J genes are TRBV7-9 and TRBJ1-6; D gene uncertain. The V end lost 1 base, the J end lost 9 bases, and 7 bases lay between the germline ends. The CDR3 has 13 residues. Germline lookup yields CDR1 SEHNR and CDR2 FQNEAQ (reference sequence). CDR3 residues: CASSLDSTSPLHF. The CDR3 coding sequence is TGTGCCAGCAGCTTAGACAGTACTTCACCCCTCCACTTT. Using reference TRBV7-9 and TRBJ1-6 for the parts outside the CDR3, the full variable domain is DTGVSQNPRHKITKRGQNVTFRCDPISEHNRLYWYRQTLGQGPEFLTYFQNEAQLEKSRLLSDRFSAERPKGSFSTLEIQRTEQGDSAMYLCASSLDSTSPLHFGNGTRLTVT.

V is TRBV30 and J is TRBJ2-5, with 7 bases identical to TRBD2. The CDR3 is 12 amino acids. Germline-derived CDR1 and CDR2 are GTSNPN and SVGIG (reference sequence). J gave up 5 bases and V 2 bases, and 2 bases lay outside the gene matches. CDR3 sequence reads: CAWSRRGETQYF. In DNA form, the CDR3 reads TGTGCCTGGAGTCGGCGGGGGGAGACCCAGTACTTC.

In its sample, this clone was seen once. The V gene is TRBV30, the J gene TRBJ2-1; D uncertain. The V end was cut by 5 bases, the J end by 9 bases, with 11 bases between. This CDR3 contains 11 residues. The germline V gene encodes CDR1 GTSNPN and CDR2 SVGIG (reference sequence). The CDR3 DNA reads as TGTGCCTGGGCATCAGCGAGTGAGCAGTTCTTC. It encodes CAWASASEQFF.